Reported below is one T cell receptor (beta chain). What it binds is not known. This entry is derived from a study of T cell repertoires in cytomegalovirus infection. In TCRdb, the reads were re-called with MiXCR into one record per CDR3 protein. The sample shows fewer than 650,000 distinct CDR3 sequences, roughly 42% of them seen only once. The germline gives CDR1 MNHEY, CDR2 SMNVEV (reference sequence). The CDR3 sequence is 15 residues long. V was cut by 2 bases and J by 4 bases, with 15 bases left in between. The source of this sequence is a human donor in good health (CMV status not recorded). Some clones in this sample may be carry-over from other donors' samples. The chain uses TRBV27 and TRBJ2-7, with D perhaps assigned TRBD1 or TRBD2 (5 bases each). This specimen was cultured PBMCs, taken from culture after CMV antigen stimulation. The CDR3 DNA is TGTGCCAGCAGTTTAGCAGGGTTCGGGGTTTACGAGCAGTACTTC. This codes for CASSLAGFGVYEQYF.